The subject of this entry is one TCR beta chain. Its specific antigen is unknown. The sample comes from a study of cytomegalovirus exposure and HLA in healthy donors (dated 2017 in TCRdb). Looking at the study overall: An earlier analysis of 587 of the donors reported approximately 280 Gb of sequence data and some 110 million unique TCR beta sequences obtained from 150 million to 200 million T cells. The study used immunosequencing to profile the T cell repertoires of around 600 subjects and linked those repertoires to cytomegalovirus serostatus. HLA typing included class I and class II loci at four-digit resolution. Four to six DR-DQ haplotypes were handled as single units for association and clustering, since linkage in the cohort was strong. Donor age, sex, ethnicity and CMV serostatus were compiled together with the repertoire data. Across approximately 400 genotyped donors of the cohort, an average of about 200,000 unique TCR beta nucleotide sequences per donor were sequenced, and roughly 20% of those sequences were non-productive. A later genetic analysis used genome-wide SNP genotypes for about three fifths of the 666 donors, treating that subset as a discovery cohort. The number of donors typed differed by locus, with about 629-630 for A, B, C, DRB1 and DQB1, over 500 for DQA1, approximately 580 for DPA1, and roughly 450 for DPB1. The genetic ancestry cluster associated with self-reported Caucasian donors included about 81% of the 398 genotyped donors. An early release covering roughly 580 HLA-typed donors comprised about 320 gigabases of sequencing data and about 90 million unique TCR sequences. A later analysis re-examined previously published TCR beta repertoires from about 670 donors and added high-resolution HLA genotyping to investigate patterns of TCR occurrence. To decide whether each TCR beta V gene segment behaved as functional or pseudogenic, an earlier analysis of some 600 of the donors relied on high-throughput TCR beta sequencing. The later analysis used no new phenotypic data to find candidate immune exposures, relying instead on TCR beta sequences and their occurrence across donors. All discovery cohort repertoires had been generated on a single sequencing platform. Along with the approximately 700-subject first cohort, a separate validation cohort of 120 different subjects was used. The study aimed to test whether signatures of past pathogen exposure could be identified by cataloging public T cell receptors. The study combined high-throughput TCR immunosequencing, statistical association of individual TCRs with disease status, and machine learning to predict cytomegalovirus infection status. Study-wide findings and limitations: Because some donors lacked HLA typing at each locus, the association tests relied only on the typed subset. According to a later analysis, parvovirus B19, influenza, CMV and Epstein-Barr virus appeared linked to several top co-occurrence clusters. Because the 87-base-pair reads could not distinguish some IMGT-functional V segments, including TRBV6-2 and TRBV6-3, those segments were excluded. Broadly in line with IMGT annotations, most TCR beta V segments showed up in productive rearrangements about 87% or about 30% of the time in an earlier analysis of around 550 of the donors. A later genetic analysis associated a missense DCLRE1C variant with V-gene and J-gene trimming of TCR beta chains, and an independent cohort replicated the association. This cohort had only TCR beta chains sequenced, and the lack of alpha or paired-chain data limited which features could be detected. A total of around 150 TCR beta chains were listed by the study as associated with cytomegalovirus. The classifier was reported to diagnose cytomegalovirus status with high specificity and sensitivity in both the original cohort and the validation cohort. In vitro tests confirmed that a few of the cytomegalovirus-associated TCR beta chains recognize cytomegalovirus antigens. The authors suggested that the approach could potentially be extended to other disease states and immunological phenotypes. A further reported finding was that TCR beta sequences accurately predicted the HLA-A and HLA-B alleles for most subjects in the first cohort. In a later analysis, more than 15,000 TCR beta sequences were associated with specific HLA alleles at a false discovery rate of 0.05. Presence/absence analyses assumed roughly uniform sequencing depth across donors, an assumption that may not hold. Most TCR sequences were seen in very few donors, while some public TCRs were found in many individuals. When HLA alleles, especially DR and DQ, strongly co-occurred, attributing TCR associations to individual alleles was difficult. CMV serostatus was the only immune exposure information available for the cohort. Because counts were too low, seventeen rarely observed V segments, including chromosome 9 orphons, were excluded from the earlier analysis of several hundred of the donors. A later genetic analysis reported fewer N-insertions in productive TCRs among donors in an Asian-associated ancestry cluster than the roughly 690-donor mean. Linkage disequilibrium might explain the correlated functional status among segregating V segments, but an unknown experimental factor could not be excluded. A later analysis found that TCR association rates varied across HLA loci, with DRB1 alleles showing the most associated TCRs and HLA-C alleles the fewest. According to a later analysis, most CMV-associated TCR beta chains appeared to be HLA-restricted, and the HLA associations seemed to be driven largely by CMV exposure. A group of highly shared sequence variants was considered likely to be a technical artifact of the sequencing pipeline. In a later analysis, HLA-associated TCR beta chains showed more clonal expansion and lower generation probabilities than non-associated chains that were equally common.

V loses 6 bases, J loses 6 bases, and the germline ends lie 9 bases apart. CDR1 and CDR2 were assigned from the germline V gene (reference sequence) as MNHNY and SVGAGI. The CDR3 sequence holds 12 residues, the cysteine and phenylalanine included. The kept DNA is CDR3 alone, 36 bases in frame from the first base. The library was prepared using the immunoSEQ multiplex PCR assay. A mixture of 60 forward primers for TCR Vbeta segments and 13 reverse primers for TCR Jbeta segments was used in the multiplex PCR. A multiplex PCR assay on genomic DNA amplified the CDR3 region of rearranged TCR beta genes. The Illumina HiSeq System was used to sequence the amplified TCR beta libraries as 87-base-pair reads. The published analysis was carried out like this. A later analysis tallied around 82 million unique TCR beta chains across the 660 or so repertoires, and some 10 million of those chains were shared by two or more donors. Raw reads were error-corrected and collapsed into unique sequences by a nearest-neighbor algorithm in which closely related sequences were merged to remove PCR and sequencing errors. CDR3 sequences were aligned to IMGT reference sequences to assign V, D and J gene segments. Each retained sequence needed at least a six-nucleotide match to both a V gene segment and a J gene segment. Rearrangements were called productive when the CDR3 lacked stop codons and stayed in frame with V and J; all others were non-productive. Following IMGT convention, CDR3 was defined as the stretch from the second conserved V-encoded cysteine up to the conserved J-encoded phenylalanine. In an earlier analysis of 587 of the donors, sequences lacking an unambiguous match to a single V gene segment were excluded. An earlier analysis of 587 of the donors called V segments functional above 56.7% productive rearrangements and segregating when the between-donor standard deviation exceeded 5%. A statistical classification framework was built to diagnose cytomegalovirus status from the catalog of TCR beta chain sequences. A later analysis assigned V and J genes by comparing TCR nucleotide sequences with IMGT/GENE-DB human TR gene sequences. Using the TCRdist pipeline, a later analysis assigned CDR3 sequences along with most-parsimonious VDJ recombination scenarios. In a later analysis, each TCR beta chain was defined by its CDR3 amino acid sequence together with its V-gene family, and reads lacking a unique V-gene family were excluded. As a way to deal with suspected cross-contamination and a sequencing artifact, a later analysis dropped roughly 620 nucleotide sequences that were highly shared and had low generation probability. In a later analysis, a clonal expansion index was calculated for each public chain from normalized within-repertoire ranks of inferred template counts. In a later analysis, generation probabilities were computed using a VDJ recombination model fitted to out-of-frame rearrangements, and the results were checked against IGoR. Hypergeometric tests were used in a later analysis to score TCR-TCR, TCR-HLA and TCR-CMV co-occurrence, with a repertoire-size bias correction applied to the TCR pairs. In a later analysis, false discovery rates were estimated by permuting HLA or CMV assignments 20 times. In a later analysis, co-occurring TCRs were grouped using DBSCAN, with TCRdist sequence similarity added in when clustering inside HLA-allele-positive subsets. Co-occurrence clustering excluded repertoires with fewer than 30,000 or more than 120,000 public chains, plus five with anomalous nucleotide sharing. The table comes from immuneACCESS by way of TCRdb, which keeps in-frame sequences with V and J called. Part of the clones is missing from these tables; in studies checked, under half for an unresolved V gene and the rest for unknown reasons. V and J calls plus clone size are reproduced from that table; the DNA served to infer D and trimming. The sample table includes some 75,000 clones. The ten largest clones add up to about 0.83% of the sample.

The cohort comprised hundreds of healthy bone marrow donors. Cohort members were all nominally healthy when sampled, although unrecorded immune exposures were likely present. The donor was CMV seronegative and was included in the group of 352 seronegative cohort members. A peripheral blood sample was provided by each donor, and peripheral blood mononuclear cells were used for TCR beta sequencing. Genomic DNA was extracted from the blood cell samples with the Qiagen DNeasy Blood Extraction Kit. Material: PBMCs. This receptor was obtained from a boy under 18 in good health and CMV-seronegative. The chain couples TRBV6-6 to TRBJ1-5, with TRBD1 perhaps the D gene, on 6 matching bases. The CDR3 is CASRQGSQPQHF. The nucleotides read TGTGCCAGCAGACAGGGTAGTCAGCCCCAGCATTTT.